The next 20 T cell receptor beta chains were all read from a single sample in a study of T cells expressing NK-cell markers. TCRdb processed the 5' RACE reads again and assigns one entry to each CDR3 protein, with no DNA. The listing contains under 500,000 distinct CDR3 sequences. Sequenced input: blood T cells: a sorted CD56 or NKG2C T cell subset, CD4+ or CD8+ T cells, or bulk PBMC T cells (not recorded which). These receptors originate from a woman aged 18 to 69 in good health.

The chain uses TRBV7-8 and TRBJ1-5. This CDR3 is 17 amino acids long. The germline CDR1 and CDR2 sequences are SGHVS and FQNEAQ. CDR3 region: CASSLGGSQMFRQPQHF.

The gene calls are TRBV7-2 and TRBJ2-3; the D gene TCRdb calls, TRBD2, cannot be checked with no DNA. Germline CDR1 SGHTA, CDR2 FQGNSA. This CDR3 region has 15 residues. CDR3 residues: CASSTSGRDTDTQYF.

The CDR3 spells CASSLRGLQSSYNGQFF. The genes are TRBV12-3 or TRBV12-4 and TRBJ2-1; TCRdb gives TRBD2 as the D gene, but with no DNA this cannot be confirmed. There are 17 residues in the CDR3.

The rearrangement joins TRBV27 to TRBJ2-1; TCRdb's D gene call, TRBD2, goes unchecked for lack of DNA. The CDR3 has 16 amino acids. CDR1 and CDR2 (germline): MNHEY, SMNVEV (reference sequence). The CDR3 sequence is CASSLSTWAPLNEQFF.

This chain links TRBV7-2 with TRBJ1-2; TCRdb outputs TRBD1, but without DNA this stays unchecked. This CDR3 comprises 13 residues. The germline V gene encodes CDR1 SGHTA and CDR2 FQGNSA. CDR3 residues: CASSATGTYGYTF.

This chain links TRBV27 with TRBJ1-1. Germline V gene lookup returns CDR1 MNHEY and CDR2 SMNVEV (reference sequence). CDR3 length: 12 amino acids. CDR3 residues: CATMGWGTEAFF.

This chain connects TRBV29-1 to TRBJ1-1. The CDR3 has 11 residues. The germline V gene has CDR1 SQVTM and CDR2 ANQGSEA. CDR3 sequence reads: CSVEELLQGFF.

This sequence joins TRBV9 and TRBJ2-7; as DNA is missing, the TRBD1 call by TCRdb cannot be tested. The CDR3 runs to 15 residues. Germline V gene data show CDR1 as SGDLS and CDR2 as YYNGEE. CDR3 in amino acids: CASSVAVNRGEEQYF.

CDR3 region: CASSLGPSTPDTQYF. The rearrangement joins TRBV7-2 to TRBJ2-3; TCRdb gives TRBD2 as the D gene, but with no DNA this cannot be confirmed. CDR1 and CDR2 from the germline V gene are SGHTA and FQGNSA. CDR3 length: 15 residues.

The chain combines TRBV20-1 with TRBJ1-1; no DNA is available, so the TRBD1 call from TCRdb remains unchecked. CDR1 and CDR2 (germline): DFQATT, SNEGSKA (reference sequence). The CDR3 length is 13 residues. The chain's CDR3 is CSAFQRGNTEAFF.

The chain combines TRBV30 with TRBJ2-2. Per germline, CDR1 GTSNPN and CDR2 SVGIG (reference sequence). The length of the CDR3 is 13 residues. CDR3 amino acids: CAWSEANTGELFF. Supplemented by reference TRBV30 and TRBJ2-2, the full variable domain reads SQTIHQWPATLVQPVGSPLSLECTVEGTSNPNLYWYRQAAGRGLQLLFYSVGIGQISSEVPQNLSASRPQDRQFILSSKKLLLSDSGFYLCAWSEANTGELFFGEGSRLTVL.

The chain has TRBV12-3 or TRBV12-4 and TRBJ1-2; TCRdb lists TRBD1, though no DNA is available to test this call. The CDR3 runs to 12 residues. The CDR3 region is CASSPGVHGYTF.

The chain combines TRBV5-5 with TRBJ1-5. The germline V gene encodes CDR1 SGHKS and CDR2 YYEKEE (reference sequence). There are 14 residues in the CDR3. CDR3 sequence: CASSLGSANQPQHF. Looking up the rest from reference TRBV5-5 and TRBJ1-5 gives the full variable domain: DAGVTQSPTHLIKTRGQQVTLRCSPISGHKSVSWYQQVLGQGPQFIFQYYEKEERGRGNFPDRFSARQFPNYSSELNVNALLLGDSALYLCASSLGSANQPQHFGDGTRLSIL.

V and J are TRBV20-1 and TRBJ2-1. This CDR3 is 12 amino acids long. Per the germline V gene, CDR1 is DFQATT and CDR2 is SNEGSKA (reference sequence). The CDR3 region is CSASNLYNEQFF.

This sequence joins TRBV9 and TRBJ2-3. Per germline, CDR1 SGDLS and CDR2 YYNGEE. The CDR3 covers 15 residues. The CDR3: CASSKGATSTDTQYF.

The chain is built from TRBV6-2 or TRBV6-3 and TRBJ2-1; TCRdb gives TRBD2 as the D gene, but with no DNA this cannot be confirmed. Germline CDR1 is MNHEY and CDR2 is SVGEGT. This CDR3 is built from 16 residues. CDR3 sequence reads: CASSPRGRASYNEQFF.

The V and J genes are TRBV5-1 and TRBJ1-1. From germline, CDR1 is SGHRS and CDR2 YFSETQ. This CDR3 has 17 residues. CDR3: CASYIGDLPAGNTEAFF.

The chain uses TRBV29-1 and TRBJ1-1; TCRdb gives TRBD1 as the D gene, but with no DNA this cannot be confirmed. The CDR3 is 12 residues long. Looked up from germline, CDR1 is SQVTM and CDR2 is ANQGSEA. This CDR3 is CSVVPPSRRAFF.

V is TRBV9 and J is TRBJ2-3; TCRdb outputs TRBD2, but without DNA this stays unchecked. Germline values: CDR1 SGDLS, CDR2 YYNGEE. The CDR3 consists of 17 residues. The CDR3 is CASSRGLAGWGTDTQYF.

The CDR3: CSARRSSYEQYF. V usage is TRBV20-1 and J usage is TRBJ2-7. The CDR3 spans 12 residues. CDR1 and CDR2 from the germline V gene are DFQATT and SNEGSKA (reference sequence).